The entry below gives a single T cell receptor beta chain sequence along with its context. CDR1 is SGHRS, CDR2 YFSETQ, per germline. Trimming took 0 bases from V and 1 from J, leaving 13 bases between them. The CDR3 contains 16 residues. After extraction with the RNeasy kit, roughly 0.5 to 1 ug of the RNA was reverse transcribed using random hexamers. A multiplex approach, immunoSEQ multiplex PCR, amplified TCR beta CDR3 across 54 Vbeta and 13 Jbeta. TCRdb re-called the immunoSEQ multiplex PCR reads with MiXCR, one entry per CDR3 protein. Of about 300,000 distinct CDR3 sequences in the sample, around 83% were seen once. This sample was taken from a study of CD8 T cells in Susac syndrome. Sequencing of TCR beta covered CD8+ and CD4+ T cells obtained from blood. Those who served as multiple sclerosis controls were treatment-naive patients with stable or active relapsing-remitting disease. Bulk CD8+ and CD4+ cells came from magnetic negative isolation; CD8+ TEMRA by FACS.

The chain recombines TRBV5-1 with TRBJ2-5; D is tentatively TRBD1 or TRBD2 (6 bases each). The TCR originated in a human donor with multiple sclerosis. Specimen: CD8+ T cells from PBMCs. The CDR3 loop is CASSLGPGASQETQYF. The CDR3 DNA reads TGCGCCAGCAGCTTGGGACCGGGGGCCTCCCAAGAGACCCAGTACTTC.